Below are 21 T cell receptor beta chains sequenced from a single sample in a study of blood T cell repertoires in COVID-19. Profiling relied on immunoSEQ multiplex PCR, and the TCRdb table lists in-frame clones only, not all of them. This sample has fewer than 200,000 clones; 83% occur once, and the top ten carry approximately 2%. Sequencing was carried out using peripheral blood. The receptors derive from a woman older than 75 with acute or convalescent COVID-19.

The chain employs TRBV7-3 and TRBJ2-2; 12 bases align to TRBD2. Trimming at V came to 7 bases and at J to 5 bases, leaving 2 bases not matched to a gene. CDR1 is SGHTA, CDR2 FQGTGA, per germline. The CDR3 extends over 14 amino acids. CDR3 residues: CASTGTSGTGELFF. The CDR3, as DNA: TGTGCCAGCACCGGGACTAGCGGGACCGGGGAGCTGTTTTTT.

This chain joins TRBV3-1 (or the pseudogene TRBV3-2) and TRBJ2-3; 7 nucleotides agree with TRBD1. Germline lookup yields CDR1 LGHDT and CDR2 YNNKEL (reference sequence). The ends lost 0 bases at V and 2 bases at J; junction bases unmatched: 5. The CDR3 has 16 residues. The DNA for the CDR3 is TGTGCCAGCAGCCAAGACGGCAGGGGGTACACAGATACGCAGTATTTT. Translated: CASSQDGRGYTDTQYF.

The V call is TRBV7-9, the J call TRBJ1-2; 10 positions agree with TRBD1. V lost 5 bases, J lost 8 bases, and 17 bases stayed unmatched. The CDR3 spans 17 residues. Germline values: CDR1 SEHNR, CDR2 FQNEAQ (reference sequence). The CDR3 region has the DNA TGTGCCAGCAGCAACGCTCGCGGGACAGGGGATATTAGCGGCTACACCTTC. This sequence encodes CASSNARGTGDISGYTF. Together with reference TRBV7-9 and TRBJ1-2, the CDR3 gives the full variable domain: DTGVSQNPRHKITKRGQNVTFRCDPISEHNRLYWYRQTLGQGPEFLTYFQNEAQLEKSRLLSDRFSAERPKGSFSTLEIQRTEQGDSAMYLCASSNARGTGDISGYTFGSGTRLTVV.

The chain is built from TRBV6-6 and TRBJ1-1; no definite D call. Trimming removed 7 bases at V and 1 base at J, with 13 bases between. CDR3 length: 14 amino acids. Germline V gene sequence: CDR1 MNHNY, CDR2 SVGAGI (reference sequence). CDR3 nucleotides: TGTGCCAGCAACCCAGACACGAGGAACACTGAAGCTTTCTTT. As protein: CASNPDTRNTEAFF.

This rearrangement joins TRBV5-4 to TRBJ2-3, with TRBD2 identical over 8 bases. CDR1 and CDR2 from the germline V gene are SGHNT and YYREEE (reference sequence). The V and J ends lost 5 bases and 4 bases, in that order; junction bases with no gene match: 9. The CDR3 has 15 residues. Written as DNA, the CDR3 is TGTGCCAGCAGTTCCCCCGGGACTAGGGCAGATACGCAGTATTTT. This sequence encodes CASSSPGTRADTQYF.

The chain is built from TRBV9 and TRBJ1-4; no firm D call. The CDR3 has 14 residues. Germline-derived CDR1 and CDR2 are SGDLS and YYNGEE. The V and J ends lost 0 bases and 12 bases respectively, with 15 bases between them. DNA of the CDR3: TGTGCCAGCAGCGTAGAGGCGGCCTCCCTACAACTGTTTTTT. Amino acid sequence: CASSVEAASLQLFF.

The genes are TRBV10-3 and TRBJ2-5; D is possibly TRBD1 (7 bases). The V end lost 5 bases, the J end lost 2 bases, and 18 bases lay between the germline ends. The CDR3 loop spans 16 amino acids. The germline gives CDR1 ENHRY, CDR2 SYGVKD. Here the CDR3 reads CAISRQGGQLQETQYF. The CDR3 DNA follows: TGTGCCATCAGTAGACAGGGAGGCCAATTACAAGAGACCCAGTACTTC.

On this clone itself: Different DNA sequences within this sample yield the same CDR3. The chain uses TRBV6-2 or TRBV6-3 and TRBJ2-7; D unclear. This CDR3 is built from 11 residues. Germline CDR1 is MNHEY and CDR2 is SVGEGT. The V end lost 5 bases, the J end lost 3 bases, and 5 bases lay between the germline ends. The CDR3 spells CASSPLYEQYF. The CDR3 coding sequence is TGTGCCAGCAGTCCCCTCTACGAGCAGTACTTC.

The chain joins TRBV5-1 to TRBJ2-1; the D gene is possibly TRBD2 (6 bases). The CDR3 sequence is 16 residues long. CDR1 SGHRS and CDR2 YFSETQ come from the germline V gene. V shed 0 bases and J shed 6 bases, with 16 bases lying between them. CDR3 residues: CASSLGASVDVNEQFF. CDR3 bases: TGCGCCAGCAGCTTGGGAGCTAGCGTAGACGTCAATGAGCAGTTCTTC.

The V gene is TRBV5-6, the J gene TRBJ1-2; a possible D gene is TRBD1 (6 bases). This CDR3 spans 13 amino acids. CDR1 and CDR2 from the germline V gene are SGHDT and YYEEEE. V gave up 4 bases and J gave up 2 bases, with 9 bases separating them. As DNA, the CDR3 is TGTGCCAGCAGCCTAGACAGGAACTATGGCTACACCTTC. It encodes CASSLDRNYGYTF.

V usage is TRBV2 and J usage is TRBJ1-1; 10 nucleotides match TRBD1. This CDR3 has 15 residues. The V gene end was trimmed by 0 bases and the J gene end by 9 bases; junction bases not matched to a gene: 7. Germline V lookup: CDR1 SNHLY, CDR2 FYNNEI. CDR3 sequence (DNA): TGTGCCAGCAGTGAAGCAGAAGGGACAGGGGTTCAAGCTTTCTTT. Translated, it gives CASSEAEGTGVQAFF. The full variable domain, its missing parts supplied by reference TRBV2 and TRBJ1-1, is EPEVTQTPSHQVTQMGQEVILRCVPISNHLYFYWYRQILGQKVEFLVSFYNNEISEKSEIFDDQFSVERPDGSNFTLKIRSTKLEDSAMYFCASSEAEGTGVQAFFGQGTRLTVV.

The count of this clone is one. The chain joins TRBV27 to TRBJ2-4; the D gene is possibly TRBD2 (6 bases). Germline V lookup: CDR1 MNHEY, CDR2 SMNVEV (reference sequence). Trimming left V 5 bases short and J 1 base short, with 12 bases between. The length of the CDR3 is 15 residues. The chain's CDR3 is CASSPGGSAKNIQYF. For the CDR3, the DNA is TGTGCCAGCAGTCCCGGGGGTTCGGCCAAAAACATTCAGTACTTC.

The genes are TRBV20-1 and TRBJ2-7; 8 bases map to TRBD1. In germline, CDR1 is DFQATT, CDR2 SNEGSKA (reference sequence). The CDR3 extends over 15 amino acids. Losses at the gene ends were 3 bases for V and 3 bases for J; bases not matched to a gene: 10. CDR3 DNA sequence: TGCAGTGCTAGTGGAGGGGGCAGGGGGCTCTACGAGCAGTACTTC. It codes for CSASGGGRGLYEQYF.

The chain recombines TRBV5-6 with TRBJ2-5; 11 bases line up with TRBD2. V shed 3 bases and J 3 bases; nucleotides not matched to a gene: 10. The CDR3 runs to 17 residues. The germline V gene encodes CDR1 SGHDT and CDR2 YYEEEE. Here the CDR3 DNA reads TGTGCCAGCAGCTCCCTACTTAGCGGGGGGGCGGAAGAGACCCAGTACTTC. It yields the protein CASSSLLSGGAEETQYF.

The chain couples TRBV4-3 to TRBJ1-3; maybe TRBD1 (6 bases). Germline values: CDR1 LGHNA, CDR2 YSLEER. The ends were cut back, 2 bases at V and 0 bases at J, with 11 bases in the middle. The CDR3 covers 16 residues. The CDR3, as DNA: TGCGCCAGCAGCCAACTGACAGGAAACTCTGGAAACACCATATATTTT. Translated, it gives CASSQLTGNSGNTIYF.

This chain connects TRBV7-9 to TRBJ1-1; no firm D call. Per the germline V gene, CDR1 is SEHNR and CDR2 is FQNEAQ (reference sequence). Deletions cut 7 bases from V and 1 base from J, with 10 bases between. The CDR3 extends over 13 amino acids. DNA for the CDR3: TGTGCCAGCACCCCCCCGGGGAACACTGAAGCTTTCTTT. Amino acid sequence: CASTPPGNTEAFF.

The rearrangement uses TRBV7-5 and TRBJ1-5. TRBV7-5 corresponds to a pseudogene. There are 15 residues in the CDR3. The CDR3 region has the DNA TGTGCCAGAAGCTTAGACGGTAATAGCAATCAGCCCCAGCATTTT. It is translated as CARSLDGNSNQPQHF.

V gene TRBV7-2 combines with J gene TRBJ2-3, with 7 bases fitting TRBD2. V gave up 1 base and J gave up 0 bases; unmatched junction bases: 4. The germline CDR1 and CDR2 sequences are SGHTA and FQGNSA. This CDR3 is 16 amino acids long. CDR3 protein: CASSLEARGSTDTQYF. Here the CDR3 DNA reads TGTGCCAGCAGCTTAGAAGCGCGGGGGAGCACAGATACGCAGTATTTT.

The chain combines TRBV28 with TRBJ1-5, with TRBD1 matching over 7 bases. V trimming: 3 bases; J trimming: 0 bases; junction bases outside the gene matches: 5. The CDR3 length is 16 residues. Germline V CDR1 and CDR2: MDHEN, SYDVKM. The CDR3 DNA follows: TGTGCCAGCAGTTTGGCAGGGGGTTATAGCAATCAGCCCCAGCATTTT. Translated: CASSLAGGYSNQPQHF.

This clone was found a few times. V and J are TRBV28 and TRBJ2-3; TRBD2 might be the D (6 bases). CDR3 size: 15 residues. Trimming pared 6 bases from V and 2 bases from J, leaving 15 bases between. Germline assignment: CDR1 MDHEN and CDR2 SYDVKM. The DNA for the CDR3 is TGTGCCAGCAGCATGGGGGGAGCGAACACAGATACGCAGTATTTT. Its translation: CASSMGGANTDTQYF.

J is TRBJ2-1 and V is TRBV9; D gene uncertain. V was clipped by 0 bases and J by 1 base, with 8 bases between them. This CDR3 has 15 amino acids. Germline CDR1 and CDR2: SGDLS and YYNGEE. DNA for the CDR3: TGTGCCAGCAGCGTAGACGCGCCGTCCTACAATGAGCAGTTCTTC. Translating it yields CASSVDAPSYNEQFF.